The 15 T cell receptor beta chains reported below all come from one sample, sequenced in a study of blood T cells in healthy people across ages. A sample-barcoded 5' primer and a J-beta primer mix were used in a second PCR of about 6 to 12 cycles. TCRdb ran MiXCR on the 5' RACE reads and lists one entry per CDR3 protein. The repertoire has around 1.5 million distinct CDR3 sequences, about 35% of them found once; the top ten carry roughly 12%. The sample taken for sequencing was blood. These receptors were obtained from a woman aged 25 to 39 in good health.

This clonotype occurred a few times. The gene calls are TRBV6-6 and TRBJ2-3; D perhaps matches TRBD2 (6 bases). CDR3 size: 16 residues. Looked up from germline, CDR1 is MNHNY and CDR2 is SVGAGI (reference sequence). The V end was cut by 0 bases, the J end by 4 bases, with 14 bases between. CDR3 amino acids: CASSYSTKGGADTQYF. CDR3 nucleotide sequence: TGTGCCAGCAGTTACTCGACCAAGGGAGGAGCAGATACGCAGTATTTT.

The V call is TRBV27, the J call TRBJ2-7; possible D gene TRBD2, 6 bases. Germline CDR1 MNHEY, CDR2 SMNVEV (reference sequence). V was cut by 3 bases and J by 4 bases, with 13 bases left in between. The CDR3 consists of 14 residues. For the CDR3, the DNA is TGTGCCAGCAGTTTTGGGACTCCCTTTTACGAGCAGTACTTC. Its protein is CASSFGTPFYEQYF.

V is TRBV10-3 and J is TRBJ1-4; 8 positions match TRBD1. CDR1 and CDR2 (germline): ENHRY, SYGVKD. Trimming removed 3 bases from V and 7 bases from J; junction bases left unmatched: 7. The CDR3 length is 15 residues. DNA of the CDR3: TGTGCCATCAGTGAATTTCAGGGGGCAGGTGAAAAACTGTTTTTT. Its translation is CAISEFQGAGEKLFF.

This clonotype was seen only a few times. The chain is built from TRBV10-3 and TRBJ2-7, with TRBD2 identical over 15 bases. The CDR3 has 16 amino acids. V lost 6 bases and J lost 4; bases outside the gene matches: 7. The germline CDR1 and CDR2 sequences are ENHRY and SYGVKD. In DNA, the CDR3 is TGTGCCATCAGGGGGGGACTAGCGGGAGGTCCGTACGAGCAGTACTTC. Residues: CAIRGGLAGGPYEQYF.

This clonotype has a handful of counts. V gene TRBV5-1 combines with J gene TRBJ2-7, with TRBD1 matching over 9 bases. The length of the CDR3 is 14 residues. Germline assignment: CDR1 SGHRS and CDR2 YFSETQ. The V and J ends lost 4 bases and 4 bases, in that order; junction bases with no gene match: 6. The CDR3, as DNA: TGCGCCAGCAGCGGAACAGGGGGCGCTTACGAGCAGTACTTC. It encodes CASSGTGGAYEQYF.

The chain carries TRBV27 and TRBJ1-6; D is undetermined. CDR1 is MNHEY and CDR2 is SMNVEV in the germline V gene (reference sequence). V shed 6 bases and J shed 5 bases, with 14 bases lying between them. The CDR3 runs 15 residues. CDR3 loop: CASRTGPTDNSPLHF. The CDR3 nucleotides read TGTGCCAGCAGGACCGGGCCAACGGATAATTCACCCCTCCACTTT.

The CDR3 loop is CASSLLATLSGVADTQYF. Written as DNA, the CDR3 is TGTGCCAGCAGTTTACTAGCAACCCTTTCGGGAGTGGCAGATACGCAGTATTTT. The V call is TRBV27, the J call TRBJ2-3; possibly TRBD2 for D (6 bases). CDR1 is MNHEY, CDR2 SMNVEV, per germline (reference sequence). Trimming pared 2 bases from V and 4 bases from J, leaving 22 bases between. The CDR3 totals 18 residues.

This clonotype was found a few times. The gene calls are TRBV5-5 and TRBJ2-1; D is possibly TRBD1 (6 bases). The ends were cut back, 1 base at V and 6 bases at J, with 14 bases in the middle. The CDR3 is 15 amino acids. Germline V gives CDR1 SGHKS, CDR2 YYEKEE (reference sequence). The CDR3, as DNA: TGTGCCAGCAGCTTGCACAGGGCAGCTGCCAATGAGCAGTTCTTC. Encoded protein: CASSLHRAAANEQFF.

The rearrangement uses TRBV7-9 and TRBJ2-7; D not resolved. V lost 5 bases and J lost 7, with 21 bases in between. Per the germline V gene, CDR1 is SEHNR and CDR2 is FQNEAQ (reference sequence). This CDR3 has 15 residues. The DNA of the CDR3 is TGTGCCAGCAGCCAAACGGTGAGGACCGTCGGGGAGCAGTACTTC. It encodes CASSQTVRTVGEQYF.

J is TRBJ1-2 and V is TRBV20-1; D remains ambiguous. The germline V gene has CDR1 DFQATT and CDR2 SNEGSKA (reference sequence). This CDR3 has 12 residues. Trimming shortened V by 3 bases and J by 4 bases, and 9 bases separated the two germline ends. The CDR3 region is CSASEGRYGYTF. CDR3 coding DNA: TGCAGTGCTAGTGAGGGTCGCTATGGCTACACCTTC.

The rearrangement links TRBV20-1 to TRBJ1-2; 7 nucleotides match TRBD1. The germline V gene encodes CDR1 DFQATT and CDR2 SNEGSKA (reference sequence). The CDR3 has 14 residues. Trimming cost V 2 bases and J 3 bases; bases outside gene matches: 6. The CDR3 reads CSARRQGGDYGYTF. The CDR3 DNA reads TGCAGTGCTAGACGACAGGGTGGCGACTATGGCTACACCTTC.

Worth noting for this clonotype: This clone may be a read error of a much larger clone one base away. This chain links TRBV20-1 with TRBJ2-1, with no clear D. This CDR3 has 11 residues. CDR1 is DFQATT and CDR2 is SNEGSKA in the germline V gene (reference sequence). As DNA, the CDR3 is TGCAGTGCTAGTCATCAGAATGGGCAGTTCTTC. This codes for CSASHQNGQFF.

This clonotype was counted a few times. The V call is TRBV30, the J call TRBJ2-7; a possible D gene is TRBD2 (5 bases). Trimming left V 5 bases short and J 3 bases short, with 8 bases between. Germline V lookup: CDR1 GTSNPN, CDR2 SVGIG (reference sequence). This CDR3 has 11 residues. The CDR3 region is CAWGDYYEQYF. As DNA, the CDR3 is TGTGCCTGGGGAGACTACTACGAGCAGTACTTC.

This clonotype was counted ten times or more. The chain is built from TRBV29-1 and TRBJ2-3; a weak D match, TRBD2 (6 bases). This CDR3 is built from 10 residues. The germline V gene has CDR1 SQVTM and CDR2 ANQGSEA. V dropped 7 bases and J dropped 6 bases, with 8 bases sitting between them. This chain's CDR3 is CSGRGDTQYF. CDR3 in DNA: TGCAGCGGCCGGGGGGATACGCAGTATTTT.

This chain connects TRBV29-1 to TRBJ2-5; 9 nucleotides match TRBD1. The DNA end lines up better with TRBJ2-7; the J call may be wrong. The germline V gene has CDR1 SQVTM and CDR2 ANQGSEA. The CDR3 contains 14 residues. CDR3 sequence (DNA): TGCAGCGTCGAGGGACAGGGCTTCACCTACGAGCAGTACTTC. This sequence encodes CSVEGQGFTYEQYF.